Shown below are 30 T cell receptor beta chains from a single sample sequenced in a study of T-cell reconstitution after alpha-beta-depleted transplantation in children. It was with unique molecular identifiers that the TCRbeta library was prepared. TCRdb re-analysed the PCR reads in MiXCR, keeping a single row per CDR3 protein. The sample consists of around 140,000 distinct CDR3 sequences, about 8.8% of them appearing once. The sequencing here drew on PBMCs, mostly from graft donor cells, taken 180 days after TCRalphabeta/CD19-depleted stem cell transplant. These receptor sequences come from a female patient between 2 and 15 years old who had a stem cell transplant for congenital amegakaryocytic thrombocytopenia, so the T cells may come from the graft donor.

The gene calls are TRBV18 and TRBJ1-5; TRBD1 aligns across 8 bases. The CDR3 runs to 14 residues. V was clipped by 6 bases and J by 9 bases; unmatched bases: 10. Germline assignment: CDR1 KGHSH and CDR2 LQKENI. CDR3 sequence: CASSGGQAQGPQHF. The CDR3 nucleotides read TGTGCCAGCTCCGGGGGACAGGCACAGGGGCCCCAGCATTTT.

This clonotype was counted many times. This rearrangement joins TRBV5-1 to TRBJ2-1, with D possibly matching TRBD2 (6 bases). The CDR3 extends over 16 amino acids. CDR1 and CDR2 from the germline V gene are SGHRS and YFSETQ. The germline V and J ends were trimmed by 0 bases and 7 bases, with 17 bases remaining between them. The CDR3 spells CASSLGAGTVVNEQFF. The CDR3, as DNA: TGCGCCAGCAGCTTGGGTGCGGGGACGGTGGTTAATGAGCAGTTCTTC.

The chain uses TRBV7-3 and TRBJ2-5; weak D call: TRBD2 (5 bases). Germline CDR1 is SGHTA and CDR2 is FQGTGA. V was pared by 0 bases and J by 5 bases, with 10 bases between. This CDR3 has 14 amino acids. The CDR3 DNA reads TGTGCCAGCAGCTTAACGGCTAGCTGGGAGACCCAGTACTTC. Residues: CASSLTASWETQYF.

CDR3 sequence (DNA): TGTGCCAGCAGCTCACTAGCCGGGACCGGGGAGCTGTTTTTT. Translating it yields CASSSLAGTGELFF. The chain recombines TRBV7-6 with TRBJ2-2; D is perhaps TRBD2 (6 bases). The germline gives CDR1 SGHVS, CDR2 FNYEAQ. The CDR3 extends over 14 amino acids. Between the trimmed V and J ends, which lost 4 bases and 5 bases, there was a span of 11 bases.

Details on this clonotype: This sequence may be a read error, since a much larger clone differs from it by one base. The chain recombines TRBV20-1 with TRBJ1-2; D is possibly TRBD1 (6 bases). The CDR3 spans 14 residues. From germline, CDR1 is DFQATT and CDR2 SNEGSKA (reference sequence). The CDR3 reads CSAIGGQDRGGHTF. The CDR3 coding sequence is TGCAGTGCGATAGGGGGGCAGGATCGAGGTGGCCACACCTTC.

This clonotype was detected a few times. The CDR3 DNA reads as TGCAGTGCCCGCCGGGACAGGACATCAGGCTACACCTTC. Translation gives CSARRDRTSGYTF. The chain recombines TRBV20-1 with TRBJ1-2; 8 bases agree with TRBD1. This CDR3 spans 13 amino acids. Germline V lookup: CDR1 DFQATT, CDR2 SNEGSKA (reference sequence). The V and J ends lost 6 bases and 8 bases, in that order; junction bases with no gene match: 11.

This chain connects TRBV7-6 to TRBJ2-2, with TRBD1 matching 11 bases. CDR3 length: 15 residues. Germline V gene lookup returns CDR1 SGHVS and CDR2 FNYEAQ. The CDR3 loop reads CVSRRDRGSTGELFF. In DNA form, the CDR3 reads TGTGTCAGTAGAAGGGACAGGGGGTCAACCGGGGAGCTGTTTTTT.

This clonotype was observed many times. The rearrangement uses TRBV28 and TRBJ2-7, with 7 bases matching TRBD2. Per germline, CDR1 MDHEN and CDR2 SYDVKM. With 6 bases clipped from V and 7 bases from J, the junction kept 39 bases outside the gene matches. The length of the CDR3 is 23 residues. CDR3 loop: CASSSVNVGGKFFTSRIAVEQYF. CDR3 sequence (DNA): TGTGCCAGCAGCTCGGTTAACGTGGGAGGGAAATTCTTTACGAGCAGAATTGCCGTAGAGCAGTACTTC. The whole variable domain, filled in from reference TRBV28 and TRBJ2-7, reads DVKVTQSSRYLVKRTGEKVFLECVQDMDHENMFWYRQDPGLGLRLIYFSYDVKMKEKGDIPEGYSVSREKKERFSLILESASTNQTSMYLCASSSVNVGGKFFTSRIAVEQYFGPGTRLTVT.

The chain joins TRBV20-1 to TRBJ1-2; D might be TRBD1 (6 bases). V was clipped by 4 bases and J by 3 bases, with 18 bases between them. In germline, CDR1 is DFQATT, CDR2 SNEGSKA (reference sequence). This CDR3 has 15 residues. CDR3 sequence (DNA): TGCAGTGCTACCAGAGGGCAGGGGATTGACTATGGCTACACCTTC. Its protein is CSATRGQGIDYGYTF.

In this sample, this clonotype turned up many times. The genes are TRBV12-3 or TRBV12-4 and TRBJ2-1; D ambiguous. With 1 base removed from V and 8 bases from J, the gap between germline ends came to 6 bases. This CDR3 has 12 residues. CDR3 DNA: TGTGCCAGCAGTTTAGGGTGGGATGAGCAGTTCTTC. Translating gives CASSLGWDEQFF.

The sample holds many counts of this clonotype. This chain joins TRBV5-1 and TRBJ2-1; possible D gene TRBD1, 5 bases. V was clipped by 4 bases and J by 0 bases, with 11 bases between them. The CDR3 has 15 residues. Germline V gene data show CDR1 as SGHRS and CDR2 as YFSETQ. The CDR3 is CASSTDRDSYNEQFF. CDR3 in DNA: TGCGCCAGCAGCACAGACAGAGACTCCTACAATGAGCAGTTCTTC. Looking up the rest from reference TRBV5-1 and TRBJ2-1 gives the full variable domain: KAGVTQTPRYLIKTRGQQVTLSCSPISGHRSVSWYQQTPGQGLQFLFEYFSETQRNKGNFPGRFSGRQFSNSRSEMNVSTLELGDSALYLCASSTDRDSYNEQFFGPGTRLTVL.

This clonotype was detected ten times or more. The chain employs TRBV20-1 and TRBJ1-3, with TRBD1 matching over 7 bases. The V gene's germline CDR1 is DFQATT and CDR2 SNEGSKA (reference sequence). The CDR3 runs to 13 residues. V shed 6 bases and J 2 bases; nucleotides not matched to a gene: 4. The CDR3 region has the DNA TGCAGTGCGCGAGGGGGCACTGGAAACACCATATATTTT. Translated: CSARGGTGNTIYF.

The gene calls are TRBV20-1 and TRBJ2-7; TRBD2 matches at 10 bases. This CDR3 is 13 amino acids long. CDR1 and CDR2 from the germline V gene are DFQATT and SNEGSKA (reference sequence). The V segment lost 8 bases and the J segment 5 bases; nucleotides outside the gene matches: 9. The CDR3, as DNA: TGCAGTAATCGCGTAGCGGGAGGTCACGAGCAGTACTTC. Encoded protein: CSNRVAGGHEQYF.

The V and J genes are TRBV12-3 or TRBV12-4 and TRBJ2-7; 8 bases are shared with TRBD2. With 2 bases clipped from V and 6 bases from J, the junction kept 6 bases outside the gene matches. The CDR3 sequence is 14 residues long. The CDR3 nucleotides read TGTGCCAGCAGTTTAAGCGGGAGCGGCGGCGAGCAGTACTTC. Its translation is CASSLSGSGGEQYF.

Of note for this clonotype: A much larger clone lies a single base off, so this may be a read error. This chain links TRBV18 with TRBJ2-7; 10 positions match TRBD2. Germline V gene lookup returns CDR1 KGHSH and CDR2 LQKENI. With V trimmed by 5 bases and J by 4 bases, 5 bases remained unmatched. The CDR3 has 14 residues. CDR3 loop: CASSEPSGRYEQYF. CDR3 DNA sequence: TGTGCCAGCTCAGAGCCTAGCGGGAGATACGAGCAGTACTTC.

This clonotype was seen a few times. The chain has TRBV20-1 and TRBJ2-6; TRBD2 matches at 9 bases. Germline V gene lookup returns CDR1 DFQATT and CDR2 SNEGSKA (reference sequence). The CDR3 extends over 16 amino acids. The junction had 5 bases not matched to a gene; V was cut back by 1 base and J by 4 bases. The CDR3 sequence is CSARGTSVKGANVLTF. The CDR3 DNA is TGCAGTGCTAGAGGGACTAGCGTGAAAGGGGCCAACGTCCTGACTTTC.

The sample holds many counts of this clonotype. The chain carries TRBV27 and TRBJ1-6; 7 nucleotides agree with TRBD1. Germline assignment: CDR1 MNHEY and CDR2 SMNVEV (reference sequence). With 7 bases clipped from V and 7 bases from J, the junction kept 10 bases outside the gene matches. This CDR3 contains 15 residues. The CDR3 nucleotides are TGTGCCAGCACCTCCCTCCGACAGGGCAATTCACCCCTCCACTTT. Its translation: CASTSLRQGNSPLHF.

This clonotype appeared many times. CDR3 amino acids: CASTLGQGRIGVTEAFF. The CDR3 DNA is TGCGCCAGCACCCTAGGACAGGGGAGGATTGGGGTCACTGAAGCTTTCTTT. The J gene is TRBJ1-1, the V gene TRBV4-1; 9 bases map to TRBD1. V trimming: 7 bases; J trimming: 4 bases; junction bases outside the gene matches: 16. CDR1 is MGHRA and CDR2 is YSYEKL in the germline V gene. The CDR3 has 17 residues.

At least ten counts were recorded for this clonotype. The rearrangement joins TRBV5-8 to TRBJ2-2; D not certain. In germline, CDR1 is SGHTS, CDR2 YDEGEE. The CDR3 has 14 residues. V was cut by 6 bases and J by 6 bases, with 15 bases left in between. The CDR3 here is CASNTILLAGELFF. The CDR3 DNA sequence: TGTGCCAGCAATACCATTCTTCTTGCCGGGGAGCTGTTTTTT.

In its sample, this clonotype was seen a few times. The V call is TRBV7-9, the J call TRBJ2-1, with 11 bases matching TRBD2. CDR1 and CDR2 from the germline V gene are SEHNR and FQNEAQ (reference sequence). This CDR3 contains 15 residues. J was trimmed by 7 bases and V by 7 bases; bases with no gene match: 9. CDR3 bases: TGTGCCAGCACCGAAACTAGCGGGAGATCAAATGAGCAGTTCTTC. Translation gives CASTETSGRSNEQFF.

A word on this clonotype: Lacking the conserved final phenylalanine or tryptophan, this CDR3 likely reflects a read error. The chain joins TRBV12-3 or TRBV12-4 to TRBJ1-1, with D possibly being TRBD1 (6 bases). This CDR3 is built from 14 residues. CDR3 nucleotide sequence: TGTGCCAGTAGTTCCAGGGAGGGGGGCACTGAAGCTTTCTCT. It translates to CASSSREGGTEAFS.

This clonotype was found many times. The chain carries TRBV12-3 or TRBV12-4 and TRBJ2-1; the D gene is possibly TRBD2 (6 bases). The V gene lost 5 bases and the J gene lost 6 bases, with 11 bases spanning the gap. The CDR3 has 13 residues. CDR3 DNA sequence: TGTGCCAGCAGTATGGAGGGCAGCAATGAGCAGTTCTTC. This translates into CASSMEGSNEQFF.

This clonotype was seen many times. The V and J genes are TRBV6-1 and TRBJ1-4, with 7 bases matching TRBD1. CDR1 MNHNS and CDR2 SASEGT come from the germline V gene. The CDR3 totals 13 residues. The V gene end was trimmed by 6 bases and the J gene end by 6 bases; junction bases not matched to a gene: 4. Here the CDR3 reads CASRQGQYEKLFF. CDR3 DNA: TGTGCCAGCAGACAGGGACAGTATGAAAAACTGTTTTTT.

Ten or more counts support this clonotype. The V gene is TRBV27, the J gene TRBJ1-1, with TRBD1 matching 8 bases. The CDR3 extends over 15 amino acids. Per the germline V gene, CDR1 is MNHEY and CDR2 is SMNVEV (reference sequence). V lost 0 bases to trimming and J lost 6 bases; unmatched junction nucleotides: 6. The CDR3 region has the DNA TGTGCCAGCAGTTTATCGGCGGCAGGGGGCTCTGAAGCTTTCTTT. It yields the protein CASSLSAAGGSEAFF.

This chain uses TRBV11-2 with TRBJ2-1; 14 bases are a match to TRBD2. Trimming cost V 1 base and J 8 bases; bases outside gene matches: 7. Per germline, CDR1 SGHAT and CDR2 FQNNGV. This CDR3 comprises 17 residues. The CDR3 is CASSLVLGLAGDDEQFF. The CDR3 nucleotides are TGTGCCAGCAGCTTAGTCCTGGGACTAGCGGGAGACGATGAGCAGTTCTTC.

The chain couples TRBV11-2 to TRBJ1-6; D is ambiguous. Germline lookup yields CDR1 SGHAT and CDR2 FQNNGV. Trimming cost V 2 bases and J 9 bases, with 11 bases left between them. The CDR3 extends over 14 amino acids. The CDR3 coding sequence is TGTGCCAGCAGCTTATTCGAGGTGCCTTCACCCCTCCACTTT. Its protein product is CASSLFEVPSPLHF.

This clonotype was recorded at least ten times. The chain is built from TRBV20-1 and TRBJ1-1; D gene unclear. V lost 3 bases and J 2 bases, leaving 10 bases between the germline ends. This CDR3 region has 13 residues. The germline V gene has CDR1 DFQATT and CDR2 SNEGSKA (reference sequence). The CDR3 is CSARVGANTEAFF. CDR3 sequence (DNA): TGCAGTGCTAGGGTGGGCGCAAACACTGAAGCTTTCTTT.

This clonotype was seen many times. This chain joins TRBV27 and TRBJ2-7; 13 bases match TRBD2. The CDR3 loop spans 14 amino acids. Germline-derived CDR1 and CDR2 are MNHEY and SMNVEV (reference sequence). J gave up 6 bases and V 4 bases, and 3 bases lay outside the gene matches. CDR3 sequence reads: CASSSGTSGTEQYF. DNA of the CDR3: TGTGCCAGCAGTTCCGGGACTAGCGGGACCGAGCAGTACTTC.

This clonotype occurred many times. The rearrangement uses TRBV28 and TRBJ1-2, with a weak D call TRBD1 (5 bases). V shed 5 bases and J shed 4 bases, with 8 bases lying between them. The CDR3 contains 12 residues. Germline assignment: CDR1 MDHEN and CDR2 SYDVKM. CDR3 coding DNA: TGTGCCAGCAGTCCCCAGGGCTATGGCTACACCTTC. Its translation: CASSPQGYGYTF.

This clonotype occurred many times. The chain links TRBV5-1 to TRBJ2-7; 9 nucleotides align to TRBD2. With V trimmed by 0 bases and J by 5 bases, 0 bases remained unmatched. Germline CDR1 SGHRS, CDR2 YFSETQ. This CDR3 comprises 13 residues. The CDR3: CASSLGTSDEQYF. The CDR3 DNA reads TGCGCCAGCAGCTTGGGGACTAGCGACGAGCAGTACTTC.